The 7 T cell receptor beta chains in this list originate from one sample, sequenced in a study of vaccination effects on CD4 cells after COVID-19. TCRdb keeps only in-frame clones here, not all; method: immunoSEQ multiplex PCR. This table has some 39,000 clones, 82% appearing once. Researchers isolated CD4+ T cells once about 11 days of culture had elapsed. The antigens for these receptors are not known. The sample in question was CD4+ T cells from PBMCs cultured without peptide, obtained before COVID-19 vaccination. The receptor source for this set is a human donor who received a COVID-19 vaccine.

This clone has only a few counts. V usage is TRBV7-9 and J usage is TRBJ1-5, with D tentatively TRBD1 (5 bases). The V end was cut by 4 bases, the J end by 3 bases, with 10 bases between. The CDR3 is made up of 14 amino acids. Germline V gene data show CDR1 as SEHNR and CDR2 as FQNEAQ (reference sequence). In DNA, the CDR3 is TGTGCCAGCAGCTGGGGCGGGAACAATCAGCCCCAGCATTTT. This codes for CASSWGGNNQPQHF.

This clone was found once. The rearrangement joins TRBV5-1 to TRBJ2-1, with 10 positions matching TRBD2. Germline CDR1 SGHRS, CDR2 YFSETQ. The CDR3 runs to 15 residues. V lost 0 bases to trimming and J lost 5 bases; unmatched junction nucleotides: 2. The CDR3 DNA is TGCGCCAGCAGCTTGGTTCTAGCGGGGGACAATGAGCAGTTCTTC. Its translation is CASSLVLAGDNEQFF.

V gene TRBV19 combines with J gene TRBJ1-5; 9 nucleotides agree with TRBD1. Germline-derived CDR1 and CDR2 are LNHDA and SQIVND (reference sequence). V gave up 4 bases and J gave up 4 bases; unmatched junction bases: 2. The CDR3 is made up of 14 amino acids. This CDR3 reads CASSSDRGNQPQHF. In DNA form, the CDR3 reads TGTGCCAGTAGTAGCGACAGGGGGAATCAGCCCCAGCATTTT. Variable domain in full (rest from reference TRBV19 and TRBJ1-5): DGGITQSPKYLFRKEGQNVTLSCEQNLNHDAMYWYRQDPGQGLRLIYYSQIVNDFQKGDIAEGYSVSREKKESFPLTVTSAQKNPTAFYLCASSSDRGNQPQHFGDGTRLSIL.

The gene calls are TRBV18 and TRBJ1-2; a weak D match, TRBD1 (5 bases). The CDR3 covers 19 residues. CDR1 is KGHSH and CDR2 is LQKENI in the germline V gene. Trimming removed 2 bases at V and 2 bases at J, with 24 bases between. CDR3 nucleotides: TGTGCCAGCTCACCAGGTTCCGGGACCGCTGTCCGGGTGAACTATGGCTACACCTTC. Translating gives CASSPGSGTAVRVNYGYTF.

This sequence joins TRBV4-1 and TRBJ1-5; tentatively, D is TRBD1 (5 bases). The CDR3 has 16 amino acids. V was clipped by 1 base and J by 6 bases, with 16 bases between them. Germline V CDR1 and CDR2: MGHRA, YSYEKL. The DNA of the CDR3 is TGCGCCAGCAGCCAAGCCTACGCGGGGGGTGGTCAGCCCCAGCATTTT. Protein product: CASSQAYAGGGQPQHF.

The V call is TRBV6-4, the J call TRBJ2-5, with D perhaps matching TRBD2 (6 bases). Germline CDR1 MRHNA, CDR2 SNTAGT. V was trimmed by 2 bases and J by 5 bases, leaving 6 bases between them. This CDR3 region has 12 residues. The CDR3 coding sequence is TGTGCCAGCAGTGACGGGGGGGAGACCCAGTACTTC. This translates into CASSDGGETQYF.

V is TRBV5-8 and J is TRBJ1-5; D ambiguous. The CDR3 has 13 residues. Germline CDR1 reads SGHTS; CDR2 reads YDEGEE. V was clipped by 7 bases and J by 4 bases, with 12 bases between them. CDR3 sequence (DNA): TGTGCCAGCGGACCCATTTGGAATCAGCCCCAGCATTTT. Protein product: CASGPIWNQPQHF. Using reference TRBV5-8 and TRBJ1-5 for the parts outside the CDR3, the full variable domain is EAGVTQSPTHLIKTRGQQATLRCSPISGHTSVYWYQQALGLGLQFLLWYDEGEERNRGNFPPRFSGRQFPNYSSELNVNALELEDSALYLCASGPIWNQPQHFGDGTRLSIL.